Described below is a single T cell receptor (beta chain) sequence and its context. Its matching antigen is unknown. This entry belongs to a study of identical twins. Study-wide points: Excess low generation probability was seen in twin-shared out-of-frame alpha sequences. Abundant beta clonotypes from cord blood bore fewer insertions; memory repertoires lacked this pattern. Models predicted less out-of-frame TCR alpha sharing in monozygotic twins than was found.

TCRdb recomputed calls from the 5' RACE reads with MiXCR, one row per CDR3 protein. The data show under 300,000 distinct CDR3 sequences, with 9.5% to 15% seen just once and around 4% held by the top ten. The CDR3 covers 15 residues. V lost 1 base, J lost 6 bases, and 16 bases lay in between. Germline CDR1 and CDR2: LGHDT and YNNKEL (reference sequence). This sample also belongs to another study, concerning yellow fever vaccine responses in identical twins. This second report adds: Twins' vaccine T cell responses reportedly seemed partly convergent and partly personalized.

This sequence was found in a woman between 18 and 29 years old in good health. The material sequenced was memory (CD45RO+) T cells sorted from blood. This rearrangement joins TRBV3-1 to TRBJ2-7; a possible D gene is TRBD1 (5 bases). The CDR3 nucleotides are TGTGCCAGCAGCCAAGTTTATCGCGCAGGGCTCGAGCAGTACTTC. Amino acid sequence: CASSQVYRAGLEQYF.